This section outlines one T cell receptor (beta chain) sequence together with its context. Germline values: CDR1 MDHEN, CDR2 SYDVKM. The CDR3 extends over 16 amino acids. The V end lost 7 bases, the J end lost 0 bases, and 16 bases lay between the germline ends. These data originate in a study of blood T cell repertoires in COVID-19. TCRdb's table, derived via immunoSEQ multiplex PCR, lists solely in-frame clones and lacks some. The profile shows about 480,000 clones, 70% to 90% of them singletons. Input material: PBMCs or T cells enriched from blood (not recorded which). V is TRBV28 and J is TRBJ1-5; D is ambiguous. This clonotype originated in a woman aged 18-35 years with acute COVID-19. The CDR3 DNA reads as TGTGCCAGCACTGGAGGAGCGGAAGATAGCAATCAGCCCCAGCATTTT. Protein: CASTGGAEDSNQPQHF.